These T cell receptor beta chains were read from a single sample in a study of CD8 T cells in ankylosing spondylitis. A single record per CDR3 protein comes from TCRdb applying MiXCR to the 5' RACE reads. The table includes 250,000 to 350,000 distinct CDR3 sequences, roughly 20% detected once. The sequenced material came from blood, either unsorted or a sorted T cell fraction (not recorded which). Receptor source: a male donor with ankylosing spondylitis or in good health (not recorded which). The CDR3 runs from the conserved cysteine through the conserved F or W. A D gene is named only where the DNA matches it firmly. Size is stated for part of the rows, as once, few or many counts, or as a class when the clone is expanded.

cdr3_aa | cdr3_nt | d_call | v_call | clone_size | j_call
CSARDWRGQGHNEQFF | TGCAGTGCTAGAGATTGGAGGGGACAGGGACACAATGAGCAGTTCTTC | TRBD1 | TRBV20-1 | NA | TRBJ2-1
CAWSQRLAGGPRETQYF | TGTGCCTGGAGTCAAAGACTAGCGGGGGGGCCCCGGGAGACCCAGTACTTC | TRBD2 | TRBV30 | NA | TRBJ2-5
CASSLGLSGRPSGDTQYF | TGTGCCAGCAGCTTAGGTCTTAGCGGGAGACCTTCGGGAGATACGCAGTATTTT | TRBD2 | TRBV11-2 | NA | TRBJ2-3
CASSLGHQNTGELFF | TGTGCCAGCAGCTTAGGACACCAGAACACCGGGGAGCTGTTTTTT | NA | TRBV7-3 | few | TRBJ2-2
CSVEGVGTEAFF | TGCAGCGTTGAAGGGGTGGGCACTGAAGCTTTCTTT | NA | TRBV29-1 | many | TRBJ1-1
CATSRAGSQGGTEAFF | TGTGCCACCAGCAGAGCTGGGAGTCAGGGAGGAACTGAAGCTTTCTTT | NA | TRBV15 | few | TRBJ1-1
CASSSKGQAQILFLGSYNSPLHF | TGTGCCAGCAGCAGCAAAGGCCAGGCCCAGATCCTTTTTTTAGGCTCCTATAATTCACCCCTCCACTTT | NA | TRBV14 | few | TRBJ1-6
CASSLTGDRVDTGELFF | TGTGCCAGCAGCTTAACGGGGGACAGGGTTGACACCGGGGAGCTGTTTTTT | TRBD1 | TRBV7-3 | few | TRBJ2-2
CASSFATGNTGELFF | TGCGCCAGCAGCTTCGCGACAGGGAACACCGGGGAGCTGTTTTTT | NA | TRBV5-1 | NA | TRBJ2-2
CASSPRGEDTQYF | TGTGCCAGCAGTCCCCGGGGCGAAGATACGCAGTATTTT | NA | TRBV27 | many | TRBJ2-3
CASSLNRQGAFGYTF | TGCGCCAGCAGCTTGAATCGTCAGGGGGCTTTTGGCTACACCTTC | TRBD1 | TRBV5-1 | NA | TRBJ1-2
CASNIGLANTGELFF | TGCGCCAGCAACATAGGACTCGCCAACACCGGGGAGCTGTTTTTT | NA | TRBV10-1 | few | TRBJ2-2
CASGGREGETQYF | TGCGCCAGCGGGGGGCGGGAGGGAGAGACCCAGTACTTC | TRBD2 | TRBV10-2 | few | TRBJ2-5
CASSTGGRGARNEQFF | TGTGCCAGCAGCACAGGCGGGCGGGGGGCTAGGAATGAGCAGTTCTTC | TRBD2 | TRBV3-1 | NA | TRBJ2-1
CSARDGSANTEAFF | TGCAGTGCTAGAGATGGCTCCGCTAACACTGAAGCTTTCTTT | NA | TRBV20-1 | few | TRBJ1-1
CASSAYRVGTEAFF | TGTGCCAGCAGCGCCTACAGGGTGGGCACTGAAGCTTTCTTT | NA | TRBV7-8 | NA | TRBJ1-1
CASIRTGGYNEQFF | TGTGCCAGCATTAGGACCGGCGGCTACAATGAGCAGTTCTTC | NA | TRBV12-3/TRBV12-4 | NA | TRBJ2-1
CSAPFLLGRGQGHEKLFF | TGCAGTGCTCCATTTCTCCTGGGCAGGGGGCAGGGTCATGAAAAACTGTTTTTT | TRBD1 | TRBV20-1 | NA | TRBJ1-4
CSARRSQGGYGNTIYF | TGCAGTGCTAGACGCTCGCAGGGAGGGTACGGAAACACCATATATTTT | NA | TRBV20-1 | many | TRBJ1-3
CASSPSLDGDRDPNSRTDTQYF | TGTGCCAGCAGCCCCTCCTTAGACGGGGATCGGGACCCTAACTCGCGCACAGATACGCAGTATTTT | NA | TRBV14 | NA | TRBJ2-3
CASTQDRGGQETQYF | TGTGCCAGCACCCAGGACAGGGGGGGCCAAGAGACCCAGTACTTC | TRBD1 | TRBV3-1 | once | TRBJ2-5
CASSPRTGPSTDTQYF | TGTGCCAGCAGTCCACGGACAGGGCCGAGCACAGATACGCAGTATTTT | TRBD1 | TRBV6-4 | many | TRBJ2-3
CASMGQVYGYTF | TGTGCCAGCATGGGACAGGTCTATGGCTACACCTTC | TRBD1 | TRBV6-1 | NA | TRBJ1-2